Below, 3 T cell receptor beta chains from the same sample are listed, as sequenced in a study of OX40 agonist ivuxolimab in advanced cancers. Sequencing was performed with immunoSEQ multiplex PCR; in TCRdb, only in-frame clones are kept and a portion is missing. The data contain tens of thousands of clones, around 91% of them seen just once; the ten biggest clones take up 2.8%. This specimen consisted of CD4+ or CD8+ T cells sorted from blood, obtained in a trial of the OX40 agonist ivuxolimab. The receptors originated from an adult with an advanced solid tumor such as melanoma, head and neck, liver or kidney cancer.

The chain is built from TRBV6-1 and TRBJ2-5; TRBD1 or TRBD2 may be the D gene (6 bases each). V was pared by 3 bases and J by 1 base, with 12 bases between. Germline CDR1 is MNHNS and CDR2 is SASEGT. This CDR3 comprises 15 residues. This CDR3 reads CASSEMGGGQETQYF. As DNA, the CDR3 is TGTGCCAGCAGTGAGATGGGGGGCGGCCAAGAGACCCAGTACTTC.

The rearrangement joins TRBV5-1 to TRBJ2-2; D not certain. Between the trimmed V and J ends, which lost 4 bases and 0 bases, there was a span of 10 bases. Per the germline V gene, CDR1 is SGHRS and CDR2 is YFSETQ. The CDR3 spans 15 residues. The DNA of the CDR3 is TGCGCCAGCAGCCTCGGGTCCTCGAACACCGGGGAGCTGTTTTTT. Encoded protein: CASSLGSSNTGELFF.

A single count supports this clone. This chain connects TRBV10-1 to TRBJ1-3; D may be TRBD1 (5 bases). Looked up from germline, CDR1 is WNHNN and CDR2 is SYGVQD (reference sequence). This CDR3 has 16 residues. V was trimmed by 0 bases and J by 8 bases, leaving 17 bases between them. CDR3 amino acids: CASSESEGAAGHTIYF. CDR3 bases: TGCGCCAGCAGTGAGTCGGAAGGGGCCGCCGGACACACCATATATTTT.